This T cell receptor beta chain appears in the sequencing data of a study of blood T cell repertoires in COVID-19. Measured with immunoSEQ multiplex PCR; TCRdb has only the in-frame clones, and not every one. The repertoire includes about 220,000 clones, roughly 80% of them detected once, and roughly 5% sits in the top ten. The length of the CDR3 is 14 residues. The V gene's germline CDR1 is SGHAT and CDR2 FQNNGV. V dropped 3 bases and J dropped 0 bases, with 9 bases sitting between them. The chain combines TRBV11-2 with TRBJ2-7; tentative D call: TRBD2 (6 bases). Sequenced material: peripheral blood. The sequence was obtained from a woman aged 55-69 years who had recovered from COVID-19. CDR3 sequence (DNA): TGTGCCAGCAGCTTTGCGGGGTTCTCCTACGAGCAGTACTTC. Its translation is CASSFAGFSYEQYF.